The rows below give T cell receptor beta chains drawn from one sample of a study of beta chain features in type 1 diabetes. TCRdb's copy holds only in-frame clones and misses some; the assay was immunoSEQ multiplex PCR. The sample lists over 120,000 clones, approximately 9.2% occurring once. Sequencing was carried out using central memory CD4+ T cells from blood. These TCRs come from a man aged 18 to 29 in good health. CDR3s leave out the opening cysteine and the closing phenylalanine or tryptophan. The D gene is left open where the match is weak.

j_gene,d_gene,v_gene,CDR3aa
TRBJ2-4,TRBD1,TRBV7-2,ASSLFPDRVKNIQY
TRBJ2-7,TRBD2,TRBV5-6,ASELAGDFYEQY
TRBJ2-3,TRBD2,TRBV2,ASRDWGGGYTQY
TRBJ2-3,-,TRBV9,ASSEEGLFTDTQY
TRBJ2-1,TRBD2,TRBV7-9,ASSLRGVTSYNEQF
TRBJ2-1,TRBD2,TRBV19,ASSRTSGGWNEQF
TRBJ2-2,TRBD1,TRBV7-8,ASSQWTGGDTGELF
TRBJ2-1,TRBD1,TRBV6-5,ASSSRDSHNEQF
-,-,TRBV9,ASSPGTPQNTYEQY
TRBJ1-1,-,TRBV5-6,ASSLTRTAEAF
TRBJ2-7,-,TRBV5-1,ASRFRVNEQY
TRBJ1-2,-,TRBV6-5,ASIGREASNYGYT
TRBJ1-6,-,TRBV6-5,ASSYSQDNSPLH
TRBJ1-3,TRBD1,TRBV7-8,ASSSGTAGNTIY
TRBJ2-7,TRBD2,TRBV18,ASSPPAGRSYEQY
TRBJ2-7,-,TRBV5-6,ASSLHNILYEQY
TRBJ2-1,TRBD1,TRBV7-2,ASSLRTGMRNEQF
TRBJ2-6,-,TRBV4-2,ASSQDHQGSSGANVLT
TRBJ2-3,TRBD1,TRBV27,ASRSGGRGADTQY
TRBJ2-3,TRBD2,TRBV7-2,ASSGTSGSTDTQY
TRBJ1-3,-,TRBV5-1,ASSPTQNTGNTIY
TRBJ1-1,-,TRBV18,ASSPPLTRDTEAF
TRBJ2-5,-,TRBV7-2,ASSLGAQETQY
TRBJ1-3,TRBD1,TRBV6-5,ASSPDRGGNTIY
TRBJ2-5,TRBD2,TRBV5-1,ASSLAASGGASRETQY
TRBJ2-7,TRBD1,TRBV9,ASSHGQGNEQY
TRBJ1-2,-,TRBV28,ASTEWGELNYGYT
TRBJ2-7,-,TRBV6-5,ASSREVWGAYEQY
TRBJ1-1,TRBD1,TRBV7-2,ASSYRDRGNPEAF
TRBJ2-3,-,TRBV7-6,ASSPAGPYTDTQY
TRBJ1-5,TRBD1,TRBV19,ASKGGGQSQPQH
TRBJ1-5,-,TRBV4-3,ASSQTSQGYNQPQH
TRBJ2-1,TRBD2,TRBV7-2,ASSFLSGTFNEQF
TRBJ1-5,-,TRBV6-1,ASSEATARGNQPQH
TRBJ2-6,-,TRBV7-8,ASSLADTWANVLT
TRBJ2-1,TRBD1,TRBV19,ASSQVGQGVEQF
TRBJ2-5,-,TRBV5-6,ASSLTTRRQY
TRBJ1-6,-,TRBV10-3,AISNYNSPLH
TRBJ2-2,-,TRBV7-6,ASSTSDRNTGELF
TRBJ2-2,TRBD1,TRBV6-6,ASSYRQGAITGELF
TRBJ2-1,-,TRBV20-1,SAQGRNEQF
TRBJ2-3,-,TRBV9,ASSLATDTQY
TRBJ2-3,TRBD1,TRBV5-4,ASSLNRGTDTQY
TRBJ2-3,TRBD1,TRBV18,ASSPPRQGRNTDTQY
TRBJ2-7,TRBD1,TRBV11-3,ASSPGTGQTYEQY